This T cell receptor (beta chain) was captured by sequencing in a study of shared clonotypes between healthy human individuals. On the study more broadly: Per donor, three plates held CD4 naive cells, three held CD4 memory, two held CD8 naive and one held CD8 memory.

Naive CD8 cells lacked CD45RO, underwent positive selection for CCR7 and left out terminally differentiated effector memory CD45RA+ cells. Donors, healthy HIV-negative adults, lacked recent acute infections or vaccinations. Assay: immunoSEQ multiplex PCR; the TCRdb copy retains only in-frame clones and omits some. Of millions of clones listed, 85% to 95% were seen once; the top ten hold about 1.1%. This CDR3 contains 14 residues. Trimming pared 3 bases from V and 0 bases from J, leaving 6 bases between. CDR1 MNHEY and CDR2 SMNVEV come from the germline V gene (reference sequence). The chain has TRBV27 and TRBJ2-1, with D uncertain. The TCR comes from a man between 18 and 29 years old in good health. Material for sequencing was naive CD8+ T cells sorted from blood. CDR3 in DNA: TGTGCCAGCAGTTTCACAGACTCCTACAATGAGCAGTTCTTC. Amino acids: CASSFTDSYNEQFF.